The 24 T cell receptor beta chains given below trace back to one sample, sequenced in a study of Ad26.COV2.S vaccination and SARS-CoV-2 variants. The repertoire was sequenced with immunoSEQ multiplex PCR; TCRdb's copy has only in-frame clones and lacks some. The table shows 400,000 to 500,000 clones, with 85% to 90% occurring only once. As for treatment: around 19 received Ad26.COV2.S at low or high dose, single or two shots; about 5 received placebo; per-sample allocation not given. Each sample was drawn 63 days after the first injection (of vaccine or placebo). The sequencing here drew on peripheral blood, taken in a trial of Ad26.COV2.S vaccine versus placebo. These TCRs come from a person aged 18-65 years who received the Ad26.COV2.S COVID-19 vaccine or a placebo.

In its sample, this clone was seen once. CDR3 DNA sequence: TGTGCCAGCTCACCAGGGGATGGCTACACCTTC. This encodes CASSPGDGYTF. The chain is built from TRBV18 and TRBJ1-2; no clear D gene. Trimming pared 2 bases from V and 6 bases from J, leaving 4 bases between. The CDR3 is made up of 11 amino acids. Germline values: CDR1 KGHSH, CDR2 LQKENI.

The chain employs TRBV7-6 and TRBJ1-3; tentatively, D is TRBD1 (5 bases). Germline CDR1 SGHVS, CDR2 FNYEAQ. V was pared by 0 bases and J by 0 bases, with 18 bases between. This CDR3 region has 19 residues. This CDR3 reads CASSLASGASGLSGNTIYF. For the CDR3, the DNA is TGTGCCAGCAGCTTAGCCTCTGGGGCGTCAGGCCTCTCTGGAAACACCATATATTTT.

The V and J genes are TRBV6-2 or TRBV6-3 and TRBJ2-3, with 10 bases that match TRBD2. Trimming at V came to 4 bases and at J to 5 bases, leaving 3 bases not matched to a gene. The germline V gene encodes CDR1 MNHEY and CDR2 SVGEGT. The CDR3 is 14 amino acids. CDR3 sequence: CASSFIAGGDTQYF. The CDR3 DNA is TGTGCCAGCAGTTTTATAGCGGGAGGAGATACGCAGTATTTT.

The V gene is TRBV7-6, the J gene TRBJ1-4, with TRBD1 as a possible D gene (6 bases). Trimming removed 5 bases from V and 6 bases from J, with 19 bases in between. The germline V gene has CDR1 SGHVS and CDR2 FNYEAQ. The CDR3 length is 16 residues. The CDR3 region has the DNA TGTGCCAGCAGCCCAGAAACAGGGCTCTGGGATGAAAAACTGTTTTTT. Protein: CASSPETGLWDEKLFF.

This clone showed up just a few times. The chain joins TRBV6-2 or TRBV6-3 to TRBJ2-1, with D maybe TRBD2 (6 bases). Trimming removed 1 base from V and 4 bases from J, with 8 bases in between. In germline, CDR1 is MNHEY, CDR2 SVGEGT. The CDR3 sequence is 14 residues long. CDR3 nucleotide sequence: TGTGCCAGCAGTTACTGGCGGGGATACAATGAGCAGTTCTTC. Translating gives CASSYWRGYNEQFF.

V and J are TRBV7-8 and TRBJ2-2, with 10 bases matching TRBD2. J was trimmed by 4 bases and V by 5 bases; bases with no gene match: 10. The CDR3 loop spans 17 amino acids. The germline gives CDR1 SGHVS, CDR2 FQNEAQ. CDR3 protein: CASSLPGLAELTGELFF. Here the CDR3 DNA reads TGTGCCAGCAGCCTTCCCGGACTAGCGGAGCTCACCGGGGAGCTGTTTTTT.

The chain is built from TRBV15 and TRBJ1-5, with a weak D call TRBD1 (5 bases). V was clipped by 1 base and J by 7 bases, with 17 bases between them. CDR3 length: 16 amino acids. The germline gives CDR1 LNHNV, CDR2 YYDKDF (reference sequence). The CDR3 reads CATSRVGGGWGQPQHF. The CDR3 nucleotides are TGTGCCACCAGCAGAGTCGGCGGGGGTTGGGGACAGCCCCAGCATTTT. Full variable domain (missing parts from reference TRBV15 and TRBJ1-5): DAMVIQNPRYQVTQFGKPVTLSCSQTLNHNVMYWYQQKSSQAPKLLFHYYDKDFNNEADTPDNFQSRRPNTSFCFLDIRSPGLGDTAMYLCATSRVGGGWGQPQHFGDGTRLSIL.

The chain couples TRBV14 to TRBJ2-2; D call uncertain. V lost 1 base and J 4 bases, leaving 10 bases between the germline ends. CDR1 is SGHDN and CDR2 is FVKESK in the germline V gene. The CDR3 is made up of 15 amino acids. CDR3 nucleotide sequence: TGTGCCAGCAGCCAAGCTGGGTTCGGCACCGGGGAGCTGTTTTTT. It specifies CASSQAGFGTGELFF.

The chain couples TRBV24-1 to TRBJ2-1, with 8 bases identical to TRBD1. The CDR3 contains 16 residues. J gave up 4 bases and V 7 bases, and 11 bases lay outside the gene matches. CDR1 KGHDR and CDR2 SFDVKD come from the germline V gene. The DNA for the CDR3 is TGTGCCACCAGCAGATCTGACAGGGGTGATTACAATGAGCAGTTCTTC. As protein: CATSRSDRGDYNEQFF.

This chain connects TRBV10-3 to TRBJ2-1; weak D call: TRBD1 (5 bases). CDR3 length: 14 residues. Trimming removed 9 bases at V and 4 bases at J, with 16 bases between. Germline assignment: CDR1 ENHRY and CDR2 SYGVKD. CDR3 sequence (DNA): TGTGCCATGGGCGATAAGGGGTCTTACAATGAGCAGTTCTTC. Encoded protein: CAMGDKGSYNEQFF.

The V gene is TRBV7-2, the J gene TRBJ1-1; the match to TRBD1 covers 9 bases. V lost 5 bases and J lost 4; bases outside the gene matches: 11. Germline assignment: CDR1 SGHTA and CDR2 FQGNSA. There are 16 residues in the CDR3. CDR3 region: CASSVQGARSGTEAFF. DNA of the CDR3: TGTGCCAGCAGCGTACAGGGGGCTCGTTCTGGCACTGAAGCTTTCTTT.

CDR3 DNA sequence: TGCGCCAGCAGCGGAGGACAATTCGCCTATGGCTACACCTTC. Translated: CASSGGQFAYGYTF. The chain employs TRBV5-1 and TRBJ1-2, with D possibly matching TRBD1 (5 bases). There are 14 residues in the CDR3. The germline CDR1 and CDR2 sequences are SGHRS and YFSETQ. V was shortened by 4 bases and J by 4 bases, with 14 bases between the two germline ends.

V gene TRBV5-1 combines with J gene TRBJ1-4, with 7 positions matching TRBD1. V trimming: 2 bases; J trimming: 6 bases; junction bases outside the gene matches: 7. CDR1 and CDR2 (germline): SGHRS, YFSETQ. CDR3 length: 15 amino acids. Written as DNA, the CDR3 is TGCGCCAGCAGCTTTATCCGGGACAGAGATGAAAAACTGTTTTTT. Its translation is CASSFIRDRDEKLFF. Full variable domain (rest looked up from reference TRBV5-1 and TRBJ1-4): KAGVTQTPRYLIKTRGQQVTLSCSPISGHRSVSWYQQTPGQGLQFLFEYFSETQRNKGNFPGRFSGRQFSNSRSEMNVSTLELGDSALYLCASSFIRDRDEKLFFGSGTQLSVL.

There are a few counts of this clone. The rearrangement links TRBV24-1 to TRBJ2-5; the D gene is possibly TRBD1 (6 bases). The CDR3 has 15 residues. Germline V gene lookup returns CDR1 KGHDR and CDR2 SFDVKD. Trimming stripped 2 bases from V and 7 bases from J, with 16 bases between. Here the CDR3 DNA reads TGTGCCACCAGTGATTGGGGCCTTGGGGGCTGGACCCAGTACTTC. It is translated as CATSDWGLGGWTQYF.

V gene TRBV29-1 combines with J gene TRBJ1-2, with D perhaps matching TRBD1 (5 bases). Trimming removed 3 bases from V and 4 bases from J, with 12 bases in between. Germline loops: CDR1 SQVTM, CDR2 ANQGSEA. The CDR3 is 13 residues long. CDR3: CSVDQGVSYGYTF. The DNA of the CDR3 is TGCAGCGTTGATCAGGGAGTGAGCTATGGCTACACCTTC.

The CDR3 nucleotides read TGTGCCAGCAGTTACTCTTTTCACAAAGATGGCTACACCTTC. Translating gives CASSYSFHKDGYTF. The V and J genes are TRBV6-2 or TRBV6-3 and TRBJ1-2; D unclear. The CDR3 length is 14 residues. Trimming stripped 0 bases from V and 6 bases from J, with 11 bases between. The germline V gene has CDR1 MNHEY and CDR2 SVGEGT.

The chain has TRBV13 and TRBJ2-1, with 9 bases matching TRBD2. Unmatched junction bases numbered 5, after V lost 3 bases and J lost 8 bases. The CDR3 loop spans 14 amino acids. The germline V gene has CDR1 PRHDT and CDR2 FYEKMQ (reference sequence). CDR3 nucleotide sequence: TGTGCCAGCAGCTTGTTTAGCGGGAGCTATGAGCAGTTCTTC. Protein: CASSLFSGSYEQFF.

The V and J genes are TRBV5-6 and TRBJ2-7; TRBD2 aligns across 7 bases. This CDR3 spans 14 amino acids. The J segment lost 6 bases and the V segment lost 4 bases, leaving 10 bases of the junction unmatched. From germline, CDR1 is SGHDT and CDR2 YYEEEE. In DNA, the CDR3 is TGTGCCAGCAGCGTCGGCGCGGGAGTGGGCGAGCAGTACGTC. Its protein product is CASSVGAGVGEQYV.

V gene TRBV23-1 combines with J gene TRBJ2-3, with TRBD1 identical over 8 bases. TRBV23-1 is an ORF, and what it does is uncertain. The V and J ends lost 6 bases and 4 bases, in that order; junction bases with no gene match: 9. The CDR3 consists of 15 residues. CDR3 protein: CASSPDRGEADTQYF. CDR3 in DNA: TGCGCCAGCAGCCCCGACAGGGGAGAGGCAGATACGCAGTATTTT.

The chain links TRBV4-3 to TRBJ2-3; D is possibly TRBD1 or TRBD2 (5 bases each). CDR3 length: 17 amino acids. The germline gives CDR1 LGHNA, CDR2 YSLEER. Deletions cut 2 bases from V and 3 bases from J, with 18 bases between. Written as DNA, the CDR3 is TGCGCCAGCAGCCAATTCCTCCGGGGCGCGGGTACAGATACGCAGTATTTT. It translates to CASSQFLRGAGTDTQYF.

This clone was picked up a small number of times. This sequence joins TRBV11-2 and TRBJ1-2; TRBD1 matches 8 bases. V shed 5 bases and J 5 bases; nucleotides not matched to a gene: 1. CDR3 length equals 12 residues. Germline CDR1 reads SGHAT; CDR2 reads FQNNGV. In DNA, the CDR3 is TGTGCCAGCAGCGGACAGGGTTATGGCTACACCTTC. Translating gives CASSGQGYGYTF.

V is TRBV6-2 or TRBV6-3 and J is TRBJ2-1, with D possibly being TRBD2 (6 bases). With 5 bases removed from V and 5 bases from J, the gap between germline ends came to 22 bases. Germline CDR1 is MNHEY and CDR2 is SVGEGT. The CDR3 totals 17 residues. The CDR3 DNA is TGTGCCAGCAGTCCCATTTACAGTTCGGGGGAAAACAATGAGCAGTTCTTC. This encodes CASSPIYSSGENNEQFF.

CDR3 in amino acids: CASRVSGTARHEQFF. The CDR3 DNA sequence: TGTGCCAGTAGGGTGTCCGGGACAGCCAGGCATGAGCAGTTCTTC. The chain employs TRBV19 and TRBJ2-1; 7 bases fit TRBD1. The ends lost 6 bases at V and 8 bases at J; junction bases unmatched: 13. The germline gives CDR1 LNHDA, CDR2 SQIVND (reference sequence). The CDR3 is made up of 15 amino acids.

This chain uses TRBV18 with TRBJ1-5; D is perhaps TRBD1 (6 bases). CDR1 is KGHSH, CDR2 LQKENI, per germline. The CDR3 contains 15 residues. V was shortened by 3 bases and J by 5 bases, with 14 bases between the two germline ends. The CDR3, as DNA: TGTGCCAGCTCACCGGGTAACAGGGCTCATCAGCCCCAGCATTTT. Translation gives CASSPGNRAHQPQHF.